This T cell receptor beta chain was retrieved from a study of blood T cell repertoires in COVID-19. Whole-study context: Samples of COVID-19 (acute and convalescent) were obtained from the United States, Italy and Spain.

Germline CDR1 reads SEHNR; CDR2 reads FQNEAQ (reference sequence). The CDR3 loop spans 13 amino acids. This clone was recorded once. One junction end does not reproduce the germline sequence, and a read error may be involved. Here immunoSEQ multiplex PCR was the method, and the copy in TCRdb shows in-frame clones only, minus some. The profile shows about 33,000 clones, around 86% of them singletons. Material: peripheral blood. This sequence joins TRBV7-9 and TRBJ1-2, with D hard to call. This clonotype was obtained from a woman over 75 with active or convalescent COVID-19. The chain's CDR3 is CASSLESRPLVPF. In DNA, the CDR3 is TGTGCCAGCAGCTTAGAGTCCAGGCCCTTAGTTCCCTTC.